The TCR beta chain under discussion was sequenced for a study of blood T cells in healthy people across ages. This clonotype was seen a handful of times. V was trimmed by 6 bases and J by 7 bases, leaving 12 bases between them. This CDR3 has 13 amino acids. A second PCR, run for about 7 to 11 cycles, used a sample-barcoded 5' primer plus a J-beta primer mix. Each CDR3 protein gets one entry after TCRdb re-called the 5' RACE reads with MiXCR. Among nearly 800,000 distinct CDR3 sequences listed, about 56% were seen once. The sequenced material came from blood. J is TRBJ2-2 and V is TRBV12-3 or TRBV12-4; D perhaps matches TRBD2 (5 bases). The source is a man aged 40-49 years in good health. The CDR3 nucleotides read TGTGCCAGCAGCCTCGGGGTAGACGGGGAGCTGTTTTTT. Translating it yields CASSLGVDGELFF.